Reported below is one TCR beta chain. Its target is not known. Libraries were prepared by immunoSEQ multiplex PCR; TCRdb keeps only in-frame clonotypes and omits some of them. The sample holds more than 150,000 clones; about 90% are singletons and the top ten take approximately 0.5%. The data belong to a study of T cell responses to AZD1222 COVID-19 vaccine. As for the study in general: Pooled samples include second doses given at about 4 or 12 weeks.

General observations from the study: Unmutated variant regions are reportedly the target of nearly half of TCRs that are spike-specific.

From germline, CDR1 is SGHAT and CDR2 FQNNGV. V was trimmed by 1 base and J by 3 bases, leaving 6 bases between them. The CDR3 contains 13 residues. The source was peripheral blood, collected on day 0 of AZD1222 vaccination. The TCR comes from an adult in good health. The rearrangement joins TRBV11-2 to TRBJ1-2; TRBD1 might be the D (5 bases). CDR3 loop: CASSLGGDYGYTF. The CDR3 DNA sequence: TGTGCCAGCAGCTTAGGGGGGGACTATGGCTACACCTTC.